These 25 T cell receptor beta chains share one sample of origin, sequenced in a study of blood T cell repertoires in COVID-19. TCRdb keeps only in-frame clones here, not all; method: immunoSEQ multiplex PCR. The sample holds some 62,000 clones; roughly 84% are singletons and the top ten take about 20%. The sequencing input was peripheral blood. The source of these receptors is an elderly woman with active or convalescent COVID-19.

V and J are TRBV6-1 and TRBJ1-5, with D hard to call. Between the trimmed V and J ends, which lost 3 bases and 9 bases, there was a span of 12 bases. The length of the CDR3 is 13 residues. Germline CDR1 is MNHNS and CDR2 is SASEGT. The CDR3 region has the DNA TGTGCCAGCAGTGATTTACAGTATAGGCCCCAGCATTTT. Amino acid sequence: CASSDLQYRPQHF.

V gene TRBV7-8 combines with J gene TRBJ2-2; a weak D match, TRBD1 (5 bases). The V end lost 1 base, the J end lost 6 bases, and 9 bases lay between the germline ends. The length of the CDR3 is 14 residues. Germline CDR1 SGHVS, CDR2 FQNEAQ. This chain's CDR3 is CASSLVQGPGELFF. Written as DNA, the CDR3 is TGTGCCAGCAGCTTAGTCCAGGGCCCCGGGGAGCTGTTTTTT.

The gene calls are TRBV6-6 and TRBJ2-1, with D uncertain. Germline V gene data show CDR1 as MNHNY and CDR2 as SVGAGI (reference sequence). This CDR3 has 14 amino acids. V gave up 0 bases and J gave up 5 bases, with 8 bases separating them. The CDR3 DNA is TGTGCCAGCAGTTACTCTGGGCTTAACAATGAGCAGTTCTTC. The encoded protein is CASSYSGLNNEQFF.

The V gene is TRBV29-1, the J gene TRBJ1-1; D gene ambiguous. The CDR3 consists of 12 residues. The germline CDR1 and CDR2 sequences are SQVTM and ANQGSEA. Trimming pared 0 bases from V and 5 bases from J, leaving 7 bases between. The CDR3 sequence: CSVEDILTEAFF. The CDR3 region has the DNA TGCAGCGTTGAAGATATCCTGACTGAAGCTTTCTTT.

The V and J genes are TRBV9 and TRBJ2-6; 10 nucleotides align to TRBD1. CDR1 is SGDLS and CDR2 is YYNGEE in the germline V gene. V lost 3 bases to trimming and J lost 1 base; unmatched junction nucleotides: 7. CDR3 length equals 18 residues. The CDR3 is CASSAPGQGFSGANVLTF. CDR3 in DNA: TGTGCCAGCAGCGCTCCGGGACAGGGGTTTTCTGGGGCCAACGTCCTGACTTTC.

The chain is built from TRBV29-1 and TRBJ1-6; possibly TRBD1 for D (5 bases). The germline V gene has CDR1 SQVTM and CDR2 ANQGSEA. CDR3 length: 13 residues. Trimming shortened V by 6 bases and J by 9 bases, and 15 bases separated the two germline ends. The DNA of the CDR3 is TGCAGCGTCGTCGACAGTCAGGGTTCACCCCTCCACTTT. Translated: CSVVDSQGSPLHF.

A few counts support this clone. The V call is TRBV11-2, the J call TRBJ1-2; perhaps TRBD1 as D (5 bases). V lost 1 base to trimming and J lost 2 bases, with 5 bases between them. CDR3 length equals 13 residues. Germline loops: CDR1 SGHAT, CDR2 FQNNGV. The CDR3 DNA is TGTGCCAGCAGCTTAGCAGGGAACTATGGCTACACCTTC. It codes for CASSLAGNYGYTF. The full variable domain, with the rest looked up from reference TRBV11-2 and TRBJ1-2, is EAGVAQSPRYKIIEKRQSVAFWCNPISGHATLYWYQQILGQGPKLLIQFQNNGVVDDSQLPKDRFSAERLKGVDSTLKIQPAKLEDSAVYLCASSLAGNYGYTFGSGTRLTVV.

The rearrangement uses TRBV5-1 and TRBJ1-1, with TRBD1 as a possible D gene (5 bases). This CDR3 has 13 amino acids. Germline-derived CDR1 and CDR2 are SGHRS and YFSETQ. The V end lost 4 bases, the J end lost 7 bases, and 14 bases lay between the germline ends. CDR3 sequence reads: CASSPGVGGEAFF. The CDR3 DNA reads TGCGCCAGCAGCCCGGGGGTCGGGGGTGAAGCTTTCTTT.

This clone showed up just a few times. The gene calls are TRBV23-1 and TRBJ1-2; D unresolved. TRBV23-1 is sorted into the ORF group, with uncertain function. The V gene lost 4 bases and the J gene lost 4 bases, with 10 bases spanning the gap. The CDR3 length is 13 residues. The CDR3 sequence: CASSRRLVYGYTF. In DNA form, the CDR3 reads TGCGCCAGCAGTCGCAGACTTGTCTATGGCTACACCTTC.

This sequence joins TRBV5-8 and TRBJ2-5; 11 bases are shared with TRBD2. This CDR3 is built from 16 residues. From germline, CDR1 is SGHTS and CDR2 YDEGEE. With V trimmed by 4 bases and J by 1 base, 6 bases remained unmatched. CDR3 region: CASSPSGLAGQETQYF. In nucleotides, the CDR3 is TGTGCCAGCAGCCCCTCAGGACTAGCGGGCCAAGAGACCCAGTACTTC.

The chain has TRBV7-2 and TRBJ2-2; D is perhaps TRBD1 (5 bases). Trimming shortened V by 3 bases and J by 5 bases, and 16 bases separated the two germline ends. Looked up from germline, CDR1 is SGHTA and CDR2 is FQGNSA. There are 16 residues in the CDR3. CDR3 bases: TGTGCCAGCAGCTTTCGTTACCAGGGCCTAACCGGGGAGCTGTTTTTT. This translates into CASSFRYQGLTGELFF.

In DNA, the CDR3 is TGTGCCAGCTCACGACCGACAGGGGGCCACTATGGCTACACCTTC. Encoded protein: CASSRPTGGHYGYTF. The V and J genes are TRBV18 and TRBJ1-2; 10 bases line up with TRBD1. Germline trimming cut 4 bases from V and 3 bases from J; bases unmatched to any gene: 5. Germline CDR1 is KGHSH and CDR2 is LQKENI. This CDR3 region has 15 residues.

The chain couples TRBV6-2 or TRBV6-3 to TRBJ1-5; D remains unclear. Trimming cost V 2 bases and J 4 bases, with 12 bases left between them. Germline lookup yields CDR1 MNHEY and CDR2 SVGEGT. This CDR3 has 15 residues. In DNA form, the CDR3 reads TGTGCCAGCAGTTACGATCCAGGCTCGAATCAGCCCCAGCATTTT. Encoded protein: CASSYDPGSNQPQHF.

This clone showed up just once. The chain uses TRBV7-9 and TRBJ1-2; 8 bases match TRBD1. The CDR3 is 13 residues long. Germline CDR1 is SEHNR and CDR2 is FQNEAQ (reference sequence). The V segment lost 5 bases and the J segment 8 bases; nucleotides outside the gene matches: 7. Here the CDR3 DNA reads TGTGCCAGCAGCCCAGACAGGGGTGGAGGCTACACCTTC. Translation gives CASSPDRGGGYTF.

This chain links TRBV18 with TRBJ1-2; a possible D gene is TRBD1 (5 bases). V lost 6 bases to trimming and J lost 4 bases, with 21 bases between them. Germline-derived CDR1 and CDR2 are KGHSH and LQKENI. CDR3 size: 16 residues. CDR3 DNA: TGTGCCAGCTCTTCTGGAGGCGGGACCTCTGGCTATGGCTACACCTTC. Amino acid sequence: CASSSGGGTSGYGYTF.

The chain combines TRBV11-1 with TRBJ1-2; TRBD1 agrees at 10 bases. The ends lost 7 bases at V and 8 bases at J; junction bases unmatched: 10. The germline gives CDR1 SGHAT, CDR2 FQDESV (reference sequence). The CDR3 is 14 amino acids. The chain's CDR3 is CASTSGTGDGGYTF. The DNA for the CDR3 is TGTGCCAGCACTTCCGGGACAGGGGACGGAGGCTACACCTTC.

This clone showed up just once. The rearrangement links TRBV7-2 to TRBJ2-3, with a weak D call TRBD2 (6 bases). V was cut by 5 bases and J by 6 bases, with 18 bases left in between. Germline V gene lookup returns CDR1 SGHTA and CDR2 FQGNSA. This CDR3 region has 15 residues. CDR3 DNA: TGTGCCAGCAGCCCCAGCGGGTCCCAGCGGGATACGCAGTATTTT. It is translated as CASSPSGSQRDTQYF.

V and J are TRBV18 and TRBJ2-7; TRBD1 might be the D (6 bases). Germline assignment: CDR1 KGHSH and CDR2 LQKENI. This CDR3 contains 13 residues. With 5 bases removed from V and 3 bases from J, the gap between germline ends came to 11 bases. The CDR3 DNA reads TGTGCCAGCTCATCGACAGGAGGCTACGAGCAGTACTTC. This encodes CASSSTGGYEQYF.

The chain employs TRBV7-2 and TRBJ2-1; the match to TRBD2 covers 7 bases. The length of the CDR3 is 15 residues. J gave up 8 bases and V 0 bases, and 7 bases lay outside the gene matches. The germline CDR1 and CDR2 sequences are SGHTA and FQGNSA. CDR3 in amino acids: CASSLAGGSGDEQFF. Here the CDR3 DNA reads TGTGCCAGCAGCTTAGCGGGGGGGAGTGGTGATGAGCAGTTCTTC.

This chain uses TRBV11-2 with TRBJ2-7, with 7 positions matching TRBD1. The germline CDR1 and CDR2 sequences are SGHAT and FQNNGV. There are 15 residues in the CDR3. After removal of 0 bases from V and 3 bases from J, the junction contained 5 bases not matched to a gene. The CDR3 DNA follows: TGTGCCAGCAGCTTAGAGCCGGGACAGAGCTACGAGCAGTACTTC. This sequence encodes CASSLEPGQSYEQYF.

This clone occurred a few times. The sample has other DNA sequences that encode this CDR3 too. This sequence joins TRBV4-1 and TRBJ1-1; D not resolved. The V end was cut by 0 bases, the J end by 2 bases, with 7 bases between. Germline V lookup: CDR1 MGHRA, CDR2 YSYEKL. The CDR3 covers 14 residues. The CDR3: CASSQDVGNTEAFF. The CDR3 DNA reads as TGCGCCAGCAGCCAAGACGTCGGTAACACTGAAGCTTTCTTT.

V gene TRBV5-1 combines with J gene TRBJ1-5; D ambiguous. Germline CDR1 is SGHRS and CDR2 is YFSETQ. This CDR3 spans 12 amino acids. Trimming removed 4 bases from V and 9 bases from J, with 11 bases in between. CDR3 sequence: CASSATTRPQHF. The CDR3 nucleotides are TGCGCCAGCAGCGCTACGACTAGGCCCCAGCATTTT.

Note on this clone: Other DNA sequences in the sample encode the same CDR3. This rearrangement joins TRBV7-6 to TRBJ1-1; 11 bases align to TRBD1. In germline, CDR1 is SGHVS, CDR2 FNYEAQ. The CDR3 spans 14 residues. V lost 5 bases to trimming and J lost 5 bases; unmatched junction nucleotides: 4. The CDR3, as DNA: TGTGCCAGCAGCCCGGGGACAGGGGGAACTGAAGCTTTCTTT. This translates into CASSPGTGGTEAFF.

This CDR3 is CASSLSRQGRNSPLHF. The CDR3 nucleotides are TGTGCCAGCAGTTTATCTCGACAGGGCCGGAATTCACCCCTCCACTTT. V and J are TRBV27 and TRBJ1-6, with 7 bases lining up with TRBD1. From germline, CDR1 is MNHEY and CDR2 SMNVEV (reference sequence). The CDR3 covers 16 residues. After removal of 0 bases from V and 7 bases from J, the junction contained 6 bases not matched to a gene.

This clone was seen more than once but under ten times. This chain uses TRBV6-5 with TRBJ1-1, with D possibly being TRBD1 (5 bases). Looked up from germline, CDR1 is MNHEY and CDR2 is SVGAGI. The CDR3 has 15 residues. The germline V and J ends were trimmed by 2 bases and 4 bases, with 14 bases remaining between them. The CDR3 DNA sequence: TGTGCCAGCAGTTACGCAGGGAGGAGTAGCACTGAAGCTTTCTTT. Protein: CASSYAGRSSTEAFF.